This passage covers 28 T cell receptor beta chains from one sample sequenced in a study of Ad26.COV2.S vaccination and SARS-CoV-2 variants. Method: immunoSEQ multiplex PCR; TCRdb's copy keeps in-frame clones and lacks some. The sample has some 640,000 clones; about 89% are singletons. The treatment: over 15 received Ad26.COV2.S at low or high dose, single or two shots; 5 received placebo; per-sample allocation not given. Sample collection was performed on day 63 after the first vaccine or placebo injection. The input for sequencing was peripheral blood, taken in a trial of Ad26.COV2.S vaccine versus placebo. The receptors were sampled from a person between 18 and 59 years old who received the Ad26.COV2.S COVID-19 vaccine or a placebo.

The rearrangement links TRBV2 to TRBJ2-7; D not resolved. V lost 8 bases, J lost 1 base, and 6 bases lay in between. Germline V gives CDR1 SNHLY, CDR2 FYNNEI. CDR3 length: 11 amino acids. CDR3 loop: CASGTSYEQYF. The CDR3 coding sequence is TGTGCCAGCGGCACTTCCTACGAGCAGTACTTC.

The rearrangement uses TRBV12-3 or TRBV12-4 and TRBJ1-1, with no clear D. V lost 7 bases and J lost 4, with 7 bases in between. The CDR3 extends over 11 amino acids. The CDR3 nucleotides read TGTGCCAGCATCGGAGGCACTGAAGCTTTCTTT. Protein sequence: CASIGGTEAFF.

The V and J genes are TRBV11-1 and TRBJ1-1; 7 bases line up with TRBD1. Germline V gene lookup returns CDR1 SGHAT and CDR2 FQDESV (reference sequence). The CDR3 covers 16 residues. V trimming: 5 bases; J trimming: 10 bases; junction bases outside the gene matches: 19. The CDR3 loop reads CASSRGTATSLQRAFF. The CDR3 coding sequence is TGTGCCAGCAGCCGTGGGACAGCTACCTCGCTTCAGCGAGCTTTCTTT. The full variable domain, with the rest looked up from reference TRBV11-1 and TRBJ1-1, is EAEVAQSPRYKITEKSQAVAFWCDPISGHATLYWYRQILGQGPELLVQFQDESVVDDSQLPKDRFSAERLKGVDSTLKIQPAELGDSAMYLCASSRGTATSLQRAFFGQGTRLTVV.

The gene calls are TRBV6-2 or TRBV6-3 and TRBJ2-3; D is possibly TRBD1 or TRBD2 (6 bases each). From germline, CDR1 is MNHEY and CDR2 SVGEGT. V was trimmed by 2 bases and J by 1 base, leaving 10 bases between them. CDR3 size: 15 residues. CDR3 residues: CASSYGGRGTDTQYF. The DNA for the CDR3 is TGTGCCAGCAGTTACGGGGGGCGCGGCACAGATACGCAGTATTTT.

This rearrangement joins TRBV2 to TRBJ1-1; D gene uncertain. Germline values: CDR1 SNHLY, CDR2 FYNNEI. V shed 7 bases and J shed 5 bases, with 8 bases lying between them. This CDR3 has 11 amino acids. Here the CDR3 DNA reads TGTGCCAGCAAACGTAAGACTGAAGCTTTCTTT. It yields the protein CASKRKTEAFF.

This clone was picked up one time. The J gene is TRBJ2-3, the V gene TRBV27; 10 nucleotides agree with TRBD2. The J segment lost 11 bases and the V segment lost 6 bases, leaving 11 bases of the junction unmatched. Germline CDR1 and CDR2: MNHEY and SMNVEV (reference sequence). CDR3 size: 14 residues. The CDR3 reads CASRWATSGTEQYF. The CDR3 bases are TGTGCCAGCAGGTGGGCAACTAGCGGGACTGAGCAGTATTTT.

This chain uses TRBV7-2 with TRBJ2-2, with a tentative D call TRBD1 (5 bases). V was shortened by 2 bases and J by 6 bases, with 7 bases between the two germline ends. CDR1 SGHTA and CDR2 FQGNSA come from the germline V gene. The CDR3 spans 13 residues. In DNA, the CDR3 is TGTGCCAGCAGCTTACCAGGGTCCGGGGAGCTGTTTTTT. Translation gives CASSLPGSGELFF. The full variable domain, in which reference TRBV7-2 and TRBJ2-2 provide the parts outside the CDR3, is GAGVSQSPSNKVTEKGKDVELRCDPISGHTALYWYRQSLGQGLEFLIYFQGNSAPDKSGLPSDRFSAERTGGSVSTLTIQRTQQEDSAVYLCASSLPGSGELFFGEGSRLTVL.

As to this clone: Other DNA sequences in the sample encode the same CDR3. The chain employs TRBV5-1 and TRBJ1-2; 8 nucleotides line up with TRBD1. Germline values: CDR1 SGHRS, CDR2 YFSETQ. This CDR3 has 16 residues. V lost 4 bases to trimming and J lost 0 bases; unmatched junction nucleotides: 8. Here the CDR3 DNA reads TGCGCCAGCAGCCCGATCGGGACAGGAGCTAACTATGGCTACACCTTC. Its translation: CASSPIGTGANYGYTF.

This clone was observed a single time. The same CDR3 is also encoded by other DNA sequences in this sample. The genes are TRBV6-5 and TRBJ1-2; TRBD1 might be the D (6 bases). The V gene's germline CDR1 is MNHEY and CDR2 SVGAGI. Trimming shortened V by 6 bases and J by 2 bases, and 10 bases separated the two germline ends. There are 13 residues in the CDR3. The CDR3 protein is CASRATGNYGYTF. In DNA, the CDR3 is TGTGCCAGCAGGGCAACAGGGAACTATGGCTACACCTTC.

The chain couples TRBV19 to TRBJ1-2; tentatively, D is TRBD1 (6 bases). Trimming removed 1 base from V and 6 bases from J, with 12 bases in between. CDR1 and CDR2 (germline): LNHDA, SQIVND (reference sequence). CDR3 length: 14 amino acids. The CDR3 loop reads CASSIGDNKNGYTF. The CDR3 DNA reads TGTGCCAGTAGTATAGGGGACAACAAAAATGGCTACACCTTC.

The chain joins TRBV7-2 to TRBJ2-1; 10 positions agree with TRBD2. The ends lost 5 bases at V and 3 bases at J; junction bases unmatched: 7. The CDR3 covers 16 residues. Germline V gene lookup returns CDR1 SGHTA and CDR2 FQGNSA. The CDR3 protein is CASSQRAGGLYNEQFF. CDR3 DNA sequence: TGTGCCAGCAGCCAACGAGCGGGGGGGCTCTACAATGAGCAGTTCTTC.

With respect to this clone: The junction departs from germline at one end; a sequencing error may be responsible. The chain is built from TRBV2 and TRBJ2-5, with 8 bases that match TRBD1. The germline V gene encodes CDR1 SNHLY and CDR2 FYNNEI. The CDR3 is 11 amino acids. CDR3 in amino acids: CASSGPGQVHF. The CDR3 DNA reads TGTGCCAGCAGTGGCCCGGGACAGGTCCACTTC.

This chain uses TRBV9 with TRBJ2-3; TRBD2 matches 10 bases. CDR3 length equals 12 residues. Germline CDR1 and CDR2: SGDLS and YYNGEE. The ends lost 5 bases at V and 14 bases at J; junction bases unmatched: 8. The DNA of the CDR3 is TGTGCCAGCAGTCGTAGCGGGGGGCCGCCGTATTTT. Translation: CASSRSGGPPYF.

This sequence joins TRBV7-2 and TRBJ1-3, with TRBD1 matching over 7 bases. In germline, CDR1 is SGHTA, CDR2 FQGNSA. This CDR3 is 15 amino acids long. J was trimmed by 4 bases and V by 5 bases; bases with no gene match: 8. The CDR3 spells CASSTEGAGGNTIYF. The CDR3 DNA sequence: TGTGCCAGCAGCACGGAGGGGGCAGGGGGAAACACCATATATTTT. Using reference TRBV7-2 and TRBJ1-3 for the parts outside the CDR3, the full variable domain is GAGVSQSPSNKVTEKGKDVELRCDPISGHTALYWYRQSLGQGLEFLIYFQGNSAPDKSGLPSDRFSAERTGGSVSTLTIQRTQQEDSAVYLCASSTEGAGGNTIYFGEGSWLTVV.

The chain employs TRBV7-9 and TRBJ2-1; TRBD1 is a possible D gene (6 bases). V shed 0 bases and J shed 0 bases, with 9 bases lying between them. The CDR3 is made up of 16 amino acids. From germline, CDR1 is SEHNR and CDR2 FQNEAQ (reference sequence). CDR3 nucleotide sequence: TGTGCCAGCAGCTTAGCTCAGGGGCCCTCCTACAATGAGCAGTTCTTC. Amino acid sequence: CASSLAQGPSYNEQFF.

The genes are TRBV20-1 and TRBJ2-3; TRBD1 matches 7 bases. The V segment lost 3 bases and the J segment 9 bases; nucleotides outside the gene matches: 3. The CDR3 loop spans 11 amino acids. CDR1 and CDR2 (germline): DFQATT, SNEGSKA (reference sequence). CDR3 bases: TGCAGTGCTAGTGACAGGGAGACGCAGTATTTT. Residues: CSASDRETQYF.

The chain joins TRBV15 to TRBJ2-7; the D call may be TRBD1 or TRBD2 (5 bases each). CDR1 and CDR2 from the germline V gene are LNHNV and YYDKDF (reference sequence). The CDR3 has 15 amino acids. V dropped 0 bases and J dropped 2 bases, with 11 bases sitting between them. Here the CDR3 reads CATSRDQGDPYEQYF. For the CDR3, the DNA is TGTGCCACCAGCAGAGATCAAGGGGACCCCTACGAGCAGTACTTC.

The chain employs TRBV2 and TRBJ2-7; TRBD1 matches at 9 bases. This CDR3 contains 13 residues. The germline V gene encodes CDR1 SNHLY and CDR2 FYNNEI. Trimming cost V 6 bases and J 7 bases; bases outside gene matches: 7. The chain's CDR3 is CASRGTGLWEQYF. The CDR3 nucleotides are TGTGCCAGCAGAGGGACAGGGTTGTGGGAGCAGTACTTC.

This chain links TRBV27 with TRBJ1-1; 11 bases line up with TRBD1. The germline gives CDR1 MNHEY, CDR2 SMNVEV (reference sequence). Trimming at V came to 5 bases and at J to 5 bases, leaving 7 bases not matched to a gene. This CDR3 is 15 amino acids long. CDR3 nucleotides: TGTGCCAGCAGTGTCACCGGGACAGGGGGGACTGAAGCTTTCTTT. The encoded protein is CASSVTGTGGTEAFF.

The CDR3 spells CSVEVTGVSGEQFF. The CDR3 DNA reads TGCAGCGTTGAAGTCACAGGGGTTAGTGGTGAGCAGTTCTTC. The chain recombines TRBV29-1 with TRBJ2-1; TRBD1 aligns across 7 bases. V was pared by 1 base and J by 9 bases, with 9 bases of the junction left unmatched. Germline CDR1 is SQVTM and CDR2 is ANQGSEA. The CDR3 sequence is 14 residues long.

CDR3 nucleotide sequence: TGCGCCAGCATTACCGGGACTAGCGGCTACGAGCAGTACTTC. Encoded protein: CASITGTSGYEQYF. The rearrangement uses TRBV10-2 and TRBJ2-7, with TRBD2 matching over 11 bases. The CDR3 totals 14 residues. Germline-derived CDR1 and CDR2 are WSHSY and SAAADI. Trimming cost V 7 bases and J 3 bases; bases outside gene matches: 5.

The chain carries TRBV18 and TRBJ2-2, with no clear D. CDR1 and CDR2 (germline): KGHSH, LQKENI. CDR3 length: 14 amino acids. With 2 bases removed from V and 4 bases from J, the gap between germline ends came to 8 bases. The CDR3 is CASSPERPTGELFF. DNA for the CDR3: TGTGCCAGCTCACCAGAGCGCCCCACCGGGGAGCTGTTTTTT. Full variable domain (remainder filled in from reference TRBV18 and TRBJ2-2): NAGVMQNPRHLVRRRGQEARLRCSPMKGHSHVYWYRQLPEEGLKFMVYLQKENIIDESGMPKERFSAEFPKEGPSILRIQQVVRGDSAAYFCASSPERPTGELFFGEGSRLTVL.

The CDR3 bases are TGCAGCGTGGGGGTCCACACTGAAGCTTTCTTT. Translated: CSVGVHTEAFF. This chain joins TRBV29-1 and TRBJ1-1; a weak D match, TRBD1 (5 bases). This CDR3 is built from 11 residues. The V and J ends lost 6 bases and 3 bases respectively, with 8 bases between them. The germline CDR1 and CDR2 sequences are SQVTM and ANQGSEA.

This clone came up a few times. The J gene is TRBJ1-1, the V gene TRBV11-2; 9 nucleotides align to TRBD1. This CDR3 region has 17 residues. J was trimmed by 0 bases and V by 6 bases; bases with no gene match: 11. Germline-derived CDR1 and CDR2 are SGHAT and FQNNGV. The CDR3 DNA reads as TGTGCCAGCAGAAAATATGGGACAGGGCCTATGAACACTGAAGCTTTCTTT. Residues: CASRKYGTGPMNTEAFF.

This sequence joins TRBV11-2 and TRBJ2-7; D is undetermined. This CDR3 is built from 14 residues. CDR1 is SGHAT, CDR2 FQNNGV, per germline. V lost 0 bases, J lost 5 bases, and 11 bases lay in between. The CDR3 DNA is TGTGCCAGCAGCTTAGATCTGGGTTTCCACGAGCAGTACTTC. The encoded protein is CASSLDLGFHEQYF.

This chain links TRBV2 with TRBJ2-7, with 7 bases fitting TRBD2. V gave up 1 base and J gave up 4 bases; unmatched junction bases: 7. There are 15 residues in the CDR3. Germline CDR1 SNHLY, CDR2 FYNNEI. The CDR3 sequence: CASSEVRLAVYEQYF. As DNA, the CDR3 is TGTGCCAGCAGTGAAGTCAGGCTAGCGGTATACGAGCAGTACTTC.

The chain employs TRBV5-1 and TRBJ2-7, with a tentative D call TRBD2 (6 bases). The V gene lost 4 bases and the J gene lost 4 bases, with 21 bases spanning the gap. The CDR3 contains 16 residues. The germline V gene has CDR1 SGHRS and CDR2 YFSETQ. Written as DNA, the CDR3 is TGCGCCAGCAGCCCCGCGGGTCTAGCGAGTGTTTACGAGCAGTACTTC. Encoded protein: CASSPAGLASVYEQYF.

The genes are TRBV7-9 and TRBJ2-3; either TRBD1 or TRBD2 may fit D (6 bases each). The V end was cut by 5 bases, the J end by 3 bases, with 18 bases between. This CDR3 region has 16 residues. The germline gives CDR1 SEHNR, CDR2 FQNEAQ (reference sequence). For the CDR3, the DNA is TGTGCCAGCAGCCGAGCGGTCGGGGGCGATACAGATACGCAGTATTTT. This gives the protein CASSRAVGGDTDTQYF.